This T cell receptor (beta chain) was observed in a study of blood T cell repertoires in COVID-19. Germline V gives CDR1 MNHEY, CDR2 SMNVEV (reference sequence). CDR3 length: 18 amino acids. V was clipped by 6 bases and J by 2 bases; unmatched bases: 18. Method: immunoSEQ multiplex PCR; TCRdb's copy keeps in-frame clones and lacks some. Among some 150,000 clones listed, about 91% were seen once. Sequencing input: PBMCs or T cells enriched from blood (not recorded which). This clonotype was obtained from a woman between 18 and 30 years old who had recovered from COVID-19. The chain links TRBV27 to TRBJ1-2; 7 bases line up with TRBD1. CDR3 protein: CASSPLGRTGLLNYGYTF. For the CDR3, the DNA is TGTGCCAGCAGCCCCCTTGGGAGGACAGGCCTACTAAACTATGGCTACACCTTC.